The 3 T cell receptor beta chains presented below share a single source sample, sequenced in a study of STAT3 mutations in large granular lymphocyte leukemia. General observations from the study: Every T-LGLL patient had at least one immunodominant TCRbeta clonotype.

Clones were read by immunoSEQ multiplex PCR, and TCRdb kept only the in-frame ones, dropping some. Here the sample spans more than 1,000 clones, about 2.5% being singletons. These receptors' antigens are unknown. The sample was PBMCs. These receptors were obtained from a human donor with T large granular lymphocyte leukemia. Some clones in this sample may be carry-over from other donors' samples.

J is TRBJ2-7 and V is TRBV28; D not certain. V was trimmed by 5 bases and J by 3 bases, leaving 5 bases between them. In germline, CDR1 is MDHEN, CDR2 SYDVKM. CDR3 size: 11 residues. The CDR3 sequence is CASSLRYEQYF. The CDR3 DNA follows: TGTGCCAGCAGTCTACGCTACGAGCAGTACTTC.

This clone has more than one count but fewer than ten. The genes are TRBV7-9 and TRBJ2-3, with D possibly being TRBD1 (6 bases). Trimming took 10 bases from V and 3 from J, leaving 20 bases between them. The CDR3 is 15 residues long. The germline gives CDR1 SEHNR, CDR2 FQNEAQ (reference sequence). CDR3 residues: CATLFLGRGTDTQYF. The CDR3, as DNA: TGTGCCACGCTGTTTCTGGGAAGGGGGACAGATACGCAGTATTTT.

Only a few counts were recorded for this clone. The chain employs TRBV30 and TRBJ1-5, with no clear D. Trimming removed 1 base at V and 0 bases at J, with 10 bases between. Per germline, CDR1 GTSNPN and CDR2 SVGIG (reference sequence). The CDR3 totals 15 residues. This chain's CDR3 is CAWSATPYSNQPQHF. The CDR3 DNA is TGTGCCTGGAGTGCGACACCTTATAGCAATCAGCCCCAGCATTTT.